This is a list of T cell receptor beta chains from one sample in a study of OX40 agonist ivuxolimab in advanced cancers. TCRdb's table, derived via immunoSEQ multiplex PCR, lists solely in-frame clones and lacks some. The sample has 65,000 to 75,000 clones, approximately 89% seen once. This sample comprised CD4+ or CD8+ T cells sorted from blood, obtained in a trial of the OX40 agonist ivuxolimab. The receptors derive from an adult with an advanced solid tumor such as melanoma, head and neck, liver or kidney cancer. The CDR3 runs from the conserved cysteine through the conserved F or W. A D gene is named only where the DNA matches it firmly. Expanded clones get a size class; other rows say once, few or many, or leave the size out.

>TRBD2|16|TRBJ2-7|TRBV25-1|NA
TGTGCCAGCAGCGACCCGACGACCGGACTAGCGGGGGGCAACGTATTC
CASSDPTTGLAGGNVF
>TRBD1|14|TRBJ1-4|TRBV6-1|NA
TGTGCCAGCAGTAGGGACAGGTCAAATGAAAAACTGTTTTTT
CASSRDRSNEKLFF
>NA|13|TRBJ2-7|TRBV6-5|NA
TGTGCCAGCAGTTACGGGAAGGGACTGGGGGAGTACTTC
CASSYGKGLGEYF
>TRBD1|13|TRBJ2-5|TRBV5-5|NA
TGTGCCAGCAGCTTGACAGGGGTGGAGACCCAGTACTTC
CASSLTGVETQYF
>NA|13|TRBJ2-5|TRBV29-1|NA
TGCAGCGTTGAACTTCGGTTCGTAGAGACCCAGTACTTC
CSVELRFVETQYF
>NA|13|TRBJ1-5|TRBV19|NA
TGTGCCAGTAGTAGATTCGAAGGACAGCCCCAGCATTTT
CASSRFEGQPQHF
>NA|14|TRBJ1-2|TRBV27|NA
TGTGCCAGCAGTGCCGGGCAGCCAAGGGATGGCTACACCTTC
CASSAGQPRDGYTF
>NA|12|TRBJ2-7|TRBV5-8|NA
TGTGCCAGCAGCTTGATCGGGTACGAGCAGTACTTC
CASSLIGYEQYF
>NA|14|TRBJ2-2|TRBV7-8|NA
TGTGCCAGTACTCAGGACTCGGGCACCGGGGAGCTGTTTTTT
CASTQDSGTGELFF
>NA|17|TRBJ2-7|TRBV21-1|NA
TGTGCCAGCAGCAAACGTTTTTCCGAAACTACGATCTACGAGCAGTACTTC
CASSKRFSETTIYEQYF
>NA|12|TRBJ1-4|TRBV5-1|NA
TGCGCCAGCAGCTTGTGGGGAGGTAAACTGTTTTTT
CASSLWGGKLFF
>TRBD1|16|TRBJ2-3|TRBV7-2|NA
TGTGCCAGCAGCTTGGGACAGGTCCGCTCAGCGGATACGCAGTATTTT
CASSLGQVRSADTQYF
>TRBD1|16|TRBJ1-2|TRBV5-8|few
TGTGCCAGCAGCTTGGTAGCTGGGACAGGGGCATCTGGCTACACCTTC
CASSLVAGTGASGYTF
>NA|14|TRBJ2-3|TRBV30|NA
TGTGCCTGGAGAAAGGCGGGGAACACAGATACGCAGTATTTT
CAWRKAGNTDTQYF
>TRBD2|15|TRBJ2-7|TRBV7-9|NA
TGTGCCAGCAGCTTAGCGGGGGGGAGGACCTACGAGCAGTACTTC
CASSLAGGRTYEQYF
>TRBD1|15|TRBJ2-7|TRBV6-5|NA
TGTGCCAGCAGTGTGTCACAGGGGGCGCGGTACGAGCAGTACTTC
CASSVSQGARYEQYF
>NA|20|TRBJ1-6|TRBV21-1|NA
TGTGCCAGCAGCAAAGTTTGGCAGGGGGCCGCCGCAACCTATAATTCACCCCTCCACTTT
CASSKVWQGAAATYNSPLHF
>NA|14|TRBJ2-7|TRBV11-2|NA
TGTGCCAGCAGCCCCGAGGGGGTGGAGTACGAGCAGTACTTC
CASSPEGVEYEQYF
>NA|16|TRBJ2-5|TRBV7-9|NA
TGTGCCAGCAGAGGGAGGCTCAGAGGTAGCCAAGAGACCCAGTACTTC
CASRGRLRGSQETQYF
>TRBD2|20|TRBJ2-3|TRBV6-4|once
TGTGCCAGCAGTGACCCTGAAACTAGCGGGGGGACCAACGACACAGATACGCAGTATTTT
CASSDPETSGGTNDTDTQYF
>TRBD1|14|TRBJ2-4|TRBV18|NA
TGTGCCAGCTCACCACCGGGACAGCTCGACATTCAGTACTTC
CASSPPGQLDIQYF
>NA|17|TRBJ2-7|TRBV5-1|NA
TGCGCCAGCAGCGCCACACTACGAGGAGCGCAAGACTACGAGCAGTACTTC
CASSATLRGAQDYEQYF
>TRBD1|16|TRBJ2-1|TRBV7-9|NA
TGTGCCAGCAGCTTGGTTGGGACAGGTCATCAGGATGAGCAGTTCTTC
CASSLVGTGHQDEQFF
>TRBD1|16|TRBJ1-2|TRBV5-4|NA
TGTGCCAGCAGCTTAGGGACAGGGGGCATTAACTATGGCTACACCTTC
CASSLGTGGINYGYTF
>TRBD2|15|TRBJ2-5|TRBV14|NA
TGTGCCAGCAGCCACCTAGCGGGGGCCCAAGAGACCCAGTACTTC
CASSHLAGAQETQYF
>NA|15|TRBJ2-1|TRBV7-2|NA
TGTGCCAGCAGCTTAGCCCTAGGTCACTACAATGAGCAGTTCTTC
CASSLALGHYNEQFF
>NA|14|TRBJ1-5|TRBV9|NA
TGTGCCAGCAGCGTAGGGTCAGGTCCTCAGCCCCAGCATTTT
CASSVGSGPQPQHF
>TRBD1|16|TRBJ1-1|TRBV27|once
TGCGCCAGCAGGAGAGGACAGGGGGCTATGAACACTGAAGCTTTCTTT
CASRRGQGAMNTEAFF
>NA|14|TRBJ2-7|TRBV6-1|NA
TGTGCCAGCAGTGAAGCGGCAGTGACCTACGAGCAGTACTTC
CASSEAAVTYEQYF
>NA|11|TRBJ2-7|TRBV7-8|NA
TGTGCCAGCAGCTTAGCGAGACAGCAGTACTTC
CASSLARQQYF
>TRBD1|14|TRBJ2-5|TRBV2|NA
TGTGCCAGCAGTGACCCCAGGGGGTACGAGACCCAGTACTTC
CASSDPRGYETQYF
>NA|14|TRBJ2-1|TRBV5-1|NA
TGCGCCAGCAGCTTGGGACAAATTTACAATGAGCAGTTCTTC
CASSLGQIYNEQFF
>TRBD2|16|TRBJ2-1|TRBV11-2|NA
TGTGCCAGCAGCCCCCAACTAGCGGGGGCCCGGAGGGAGCAGTTCTTC
CASSPQLAGARREQFF
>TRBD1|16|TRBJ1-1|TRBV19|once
TGTGCCAGTAGTATAGAGGGCAGGGGGCTTCACGCTGAAGCTTTCTTT
CASSIEGRGLHAEAFF
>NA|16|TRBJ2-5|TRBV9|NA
TGTGCCAGCAGCGTAGGGGCGGGGTCCCAGGGGGAGACCCAGTACTTC
CASSVGAGSQGETQYF
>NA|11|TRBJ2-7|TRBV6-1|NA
TGTGCCAGCGCTGCGGGGAGAGAGCAGTACTTC
CASAAGREQYF
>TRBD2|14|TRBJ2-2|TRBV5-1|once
TGCGCCAGCAGCTTGGCGCTAGCGGCCGGGGAGCTGTTTTTT
CASSLALAAGELFF
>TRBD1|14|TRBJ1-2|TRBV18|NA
TGTGCCAGCTCCCCCGGGACAGGGGCTAATGGCTACACCTTC
CASSPGTGANGYTF
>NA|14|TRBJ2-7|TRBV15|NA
TGTGCCACCAGCCAGGTCGGGTTGGCAAACGAGCAGTACTTC
CATSQVGLANEQYF
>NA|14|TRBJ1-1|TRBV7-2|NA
TGTGCCAGCAGCTTAGTACAGGTGAACACTGAAGCTTTCTTT
CASSLVQVNTEAFF
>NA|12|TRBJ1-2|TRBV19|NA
TGTGCCACCGACATGGGGAAATATGGCTACACCTTC
CATDMGKYGYTF
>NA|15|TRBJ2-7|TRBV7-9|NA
TGTGCCAGCAGTTTGGGACAAGGGGCTACCTACGAGCAGTACTTC
CASSLGQGATYEQYF
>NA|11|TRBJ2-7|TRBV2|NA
TGTGCCAGCAGTGCGACCTACGAGCAGTACTTC
CASSATYEQYF
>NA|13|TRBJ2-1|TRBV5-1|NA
TGCGCCAGCAGCTTGGACTACAGCAATGAGCAGTTCTTC
CASSLDYSNEQFF
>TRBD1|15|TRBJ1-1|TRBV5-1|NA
TGCGCCAGCAGCCCCCGGACAGGGGGGGACACTGAAGCTTTCTTT
CASSPRTGGDTEAFF
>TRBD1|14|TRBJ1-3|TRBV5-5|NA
TGTGCCAGCAGTTGGGACAGGGGTGGAAACACCATATATTTT
CASSWDRGGNTIYF
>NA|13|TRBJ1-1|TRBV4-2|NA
TGTGCCAGCAGCTCGGGACAGAACACTGAAGCTTTCTTT
CASSSGQNTEAFF
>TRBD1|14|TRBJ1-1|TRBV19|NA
TGTGCCAGTAGGAGGACAGGAAAGAACACTGAAGCTTTCTTT
CASRRTGKNTEAFF
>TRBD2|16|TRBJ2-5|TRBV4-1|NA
TGCGCCAGCAGCCGAGGACTAGCGGGGATCGAGGAGACCCAGTACTTC
CASSRGLAGIEETQYF
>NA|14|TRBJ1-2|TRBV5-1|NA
TGCGCCAGCATCGACGGCAAGGCTCTCTATGGCTACACCTTC
CASIDGKALYGYTF